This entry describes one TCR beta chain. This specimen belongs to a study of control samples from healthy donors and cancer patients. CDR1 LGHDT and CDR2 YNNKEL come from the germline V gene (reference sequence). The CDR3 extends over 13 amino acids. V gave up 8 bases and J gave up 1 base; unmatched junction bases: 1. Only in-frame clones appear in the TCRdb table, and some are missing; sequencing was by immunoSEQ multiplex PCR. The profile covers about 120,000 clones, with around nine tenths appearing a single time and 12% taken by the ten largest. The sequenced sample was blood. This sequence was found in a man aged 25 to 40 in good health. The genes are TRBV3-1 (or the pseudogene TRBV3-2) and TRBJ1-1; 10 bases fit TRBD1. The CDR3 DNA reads TGTGCCAGCGGGGACAGGGGGAACACTGAAGCTTTCTTT. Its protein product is CASGDRGNTEAFF.